This T cell receptor (beta chain) was found in a study of blood T cell repertoires in COVID-19. TCRdb keeps only in-frame clones here, not all; method: immunoSEQ multiplex PCR. Of about 240,000 clones in the sample, 82% were seen once. This clone was detected a few times. The TCR sequence derives from a woman aged 55-69 years with active or convalescent COVID-19. Sequencing was performed on peripheral blood.

In nucleotides, the CDR3 is TGTGCCAGCAGTGAAACTTGGGACAACAGGGTAGATAGCACAGATACGCAGTATTTT. It yields the protein CASSETWDNRVDSTDTQYF. The rearrangement uses TRBV2 and TRBJ2-3, with D perhaps matching TRBD1 (6 bases). The CDR3 covers 19 residues. V was shortened by 2 bases and J by 0 bases, with 21 bases between the two germline ends. Germline CDR1 SNHLY, CDR2 FYNNEI.